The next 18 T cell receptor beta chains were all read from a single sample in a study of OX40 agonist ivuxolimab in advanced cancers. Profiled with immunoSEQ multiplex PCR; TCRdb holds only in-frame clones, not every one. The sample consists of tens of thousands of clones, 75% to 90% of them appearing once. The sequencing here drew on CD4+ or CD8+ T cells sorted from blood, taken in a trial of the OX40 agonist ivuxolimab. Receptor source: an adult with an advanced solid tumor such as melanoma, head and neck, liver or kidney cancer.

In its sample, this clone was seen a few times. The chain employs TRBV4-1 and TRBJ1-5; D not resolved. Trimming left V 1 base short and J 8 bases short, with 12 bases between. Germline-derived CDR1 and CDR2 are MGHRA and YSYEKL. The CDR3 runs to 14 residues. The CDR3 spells CASSQGPPREPQHF. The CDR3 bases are TGCGCCAGCAGCCAAGGACCCCCCCGGGAGCCCCAGCATTTT.

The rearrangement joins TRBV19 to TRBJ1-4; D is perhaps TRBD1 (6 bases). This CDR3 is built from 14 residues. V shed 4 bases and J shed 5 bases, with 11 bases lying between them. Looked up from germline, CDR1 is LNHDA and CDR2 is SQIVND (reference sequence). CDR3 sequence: CASSSPGVNEKLFF. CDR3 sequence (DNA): TGTGCCAGTAGTAGCCCAGGGGTGAATGAAAAACTGTTTTTT.

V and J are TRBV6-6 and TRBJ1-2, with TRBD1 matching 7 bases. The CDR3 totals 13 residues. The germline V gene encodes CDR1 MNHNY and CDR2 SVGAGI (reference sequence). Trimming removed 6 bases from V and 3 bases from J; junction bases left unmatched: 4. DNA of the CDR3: TGTGCCAGCAGCCAAGACAGGGACTATGGCTACACCTTC. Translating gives CASSQDRDYGYTF.

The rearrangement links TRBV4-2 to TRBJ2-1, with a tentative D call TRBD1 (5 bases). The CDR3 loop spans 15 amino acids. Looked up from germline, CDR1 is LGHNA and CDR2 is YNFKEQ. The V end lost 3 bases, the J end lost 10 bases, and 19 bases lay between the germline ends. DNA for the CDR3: TGTGCCAGCAGCCAGACAGCCCTGACGGTAACCGAGCAGTTCTTC. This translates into CASSQTALTVTEQFF.

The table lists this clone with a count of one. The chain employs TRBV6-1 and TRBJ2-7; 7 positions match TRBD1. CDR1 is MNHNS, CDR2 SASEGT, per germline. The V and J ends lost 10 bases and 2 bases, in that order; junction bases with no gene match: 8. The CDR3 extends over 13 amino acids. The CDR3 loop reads CATRGTVAYEQYV. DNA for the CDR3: TGTGCCACCCGTGGGACAGTTGCCTACGAGCAGTACGTC.

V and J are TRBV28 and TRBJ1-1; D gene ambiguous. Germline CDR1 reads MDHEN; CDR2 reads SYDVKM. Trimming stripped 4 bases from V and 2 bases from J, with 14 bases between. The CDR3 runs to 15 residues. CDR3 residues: CASSSGLGINTEAFF. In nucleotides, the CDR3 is TGTGCCAGCAGTTCCGGACTCGGAATTAACACTGAAGCTTTCTTT.

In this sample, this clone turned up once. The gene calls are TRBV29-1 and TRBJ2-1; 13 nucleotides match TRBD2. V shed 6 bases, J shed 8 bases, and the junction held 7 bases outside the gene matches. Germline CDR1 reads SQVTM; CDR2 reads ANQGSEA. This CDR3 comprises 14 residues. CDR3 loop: CSVGRTSGRDEQFF. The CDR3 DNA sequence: TGCAGCGTCGGTAGGACTAGCGGGAGAGATGAGCAGTTCTTC.

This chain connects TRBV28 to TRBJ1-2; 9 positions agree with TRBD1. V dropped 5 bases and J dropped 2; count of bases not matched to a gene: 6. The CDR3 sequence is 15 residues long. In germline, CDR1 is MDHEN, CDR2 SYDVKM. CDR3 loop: CASSGHRGLNYGYTF. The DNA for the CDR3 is TGTGCCAGCAGTGGCCACAGGGGGCTGAACTATGGCTACACCTTC.

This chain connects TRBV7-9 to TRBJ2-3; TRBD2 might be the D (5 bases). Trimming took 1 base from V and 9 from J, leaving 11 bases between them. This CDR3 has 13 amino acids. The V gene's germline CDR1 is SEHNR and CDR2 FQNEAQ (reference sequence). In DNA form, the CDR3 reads TGTGCCAGCAGCTTAGGGAACCCGGGGACGCAGTATTTT. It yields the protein CASSLGNPGTQYF. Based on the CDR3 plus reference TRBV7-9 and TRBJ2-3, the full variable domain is DTGVSQNPRHKITKRGQNVTFRCDPISEHNRLYWYRQTLGQGPEFLTYFQNEAQLEKSRLLSDRFSAERPKGSFSTLEIQRTEQGDSAMYLCASSLGNPGTQYFGPGTRLTVL.

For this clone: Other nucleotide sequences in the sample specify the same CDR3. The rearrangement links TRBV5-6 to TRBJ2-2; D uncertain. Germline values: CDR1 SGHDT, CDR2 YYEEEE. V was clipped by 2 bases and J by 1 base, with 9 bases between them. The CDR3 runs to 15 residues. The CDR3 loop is CASSLVGRNTGELFF. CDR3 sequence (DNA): TGTGCCAGCAGCTTAGTCGGTAGGAACACCGGGGAGCTGTTTTTT.

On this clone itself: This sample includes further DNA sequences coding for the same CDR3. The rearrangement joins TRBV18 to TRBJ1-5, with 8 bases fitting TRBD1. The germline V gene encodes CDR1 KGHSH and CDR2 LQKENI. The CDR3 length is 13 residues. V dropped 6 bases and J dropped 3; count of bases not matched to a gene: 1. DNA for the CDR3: TGTGCCAGCTCGGGACAGGACAATCAGCCCCAGCATTTT. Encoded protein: CASSGQDNQPQHF.

The CDR3 nucleotides read TGTGCCAGCTCCGGGGAAAATCAGCCCCAGCATTTT. Its translation: CASSGENQPQHF. The gene calls are TRBV2 and TRBJ1-5, with D unresolved. The germline V gene encodes CDR1 SNHLY and CDR2 FYNNEI. V was trimmed by 8 bases and J by 4 bases, leaving 9 bases between them. The length of the CDR3 is 12 residues.

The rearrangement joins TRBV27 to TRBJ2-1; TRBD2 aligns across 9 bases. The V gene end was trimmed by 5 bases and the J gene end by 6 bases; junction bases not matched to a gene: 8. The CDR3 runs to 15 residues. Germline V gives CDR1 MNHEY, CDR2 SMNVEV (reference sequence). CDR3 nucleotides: TGTGCCAGCAGTCCCTTAGCGGGAGTAGGCAATGAGCAGTTCTTC. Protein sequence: CASSPLAGVGNEQFF.

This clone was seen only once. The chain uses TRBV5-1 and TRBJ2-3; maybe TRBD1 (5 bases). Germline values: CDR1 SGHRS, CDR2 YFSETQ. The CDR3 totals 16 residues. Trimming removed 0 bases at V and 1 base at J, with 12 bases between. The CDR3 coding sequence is TGCGCCAGCAGCTTGGAAAAGGGGCAGCGCACAGATACGCAGTATTTT. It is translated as CASSLEKGQRTDTQYF.

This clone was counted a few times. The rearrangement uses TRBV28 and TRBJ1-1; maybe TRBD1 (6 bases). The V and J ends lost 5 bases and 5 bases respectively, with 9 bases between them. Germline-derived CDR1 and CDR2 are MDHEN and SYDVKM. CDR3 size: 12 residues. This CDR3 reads CASSPRGTEAFF. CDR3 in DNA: TGTGCCAGCAGTCCCAGGGGAACTGAAGCTTTCTTT. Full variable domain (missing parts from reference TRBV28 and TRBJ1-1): DVKVTQSSRYLVKRTGEKVFLECVQDMDHENMFWYRQDPGLGLRLIYFSYDVKMKEKGDIPEGYSVSREKKERFSLILESASTNQTSMYLCASSPRGTEAFFGQGTRLTVV.

The CDR3, as DNA: TGTGCCAGCAGCTTAAGTGATGGCGATACGCAGTATTTT. This translates into CASSLSDGDTQYF. The V call is TRBV7-2, the J call TRBJ2-3; D remains unclear. The CDR3 runs 13 residues. Germline V gene sequence: CDR1 SGHTA, CDR2 FQGNSA. Between the trimmed V and J ends, which lost 2 bases and 6 bases, there was a span of 9 bases.

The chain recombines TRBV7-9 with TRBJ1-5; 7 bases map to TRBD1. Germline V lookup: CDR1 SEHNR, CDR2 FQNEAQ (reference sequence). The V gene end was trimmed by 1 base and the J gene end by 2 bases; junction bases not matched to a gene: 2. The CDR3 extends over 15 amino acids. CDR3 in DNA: TGTGCCAGCAGCTTAGGCGGACAGGGCAATCAGCCCCAGCATTTT. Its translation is CASSLGGQGNQPQHF. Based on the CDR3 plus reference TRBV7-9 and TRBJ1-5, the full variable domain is DTGVSQNPRHKITKRGQNVTFRCDPISEHNRLYWYRQTLGQGPEFLTYFQNEAQLEKSRLLSDRFSAERPKGSFSTLEIQRTEQGDSAMYLCASSLGGQGNQPQHFGDGTRLSIL.

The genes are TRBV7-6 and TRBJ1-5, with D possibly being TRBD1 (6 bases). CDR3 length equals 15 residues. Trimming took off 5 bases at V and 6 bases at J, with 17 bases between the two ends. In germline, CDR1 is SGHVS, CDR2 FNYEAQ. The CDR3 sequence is CASSITQGVTQPQHF. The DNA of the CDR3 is TGTGCCAGCAGCATCACACAGGGAGTCACTCAGCCCCAGCATTTT.